One and the same sample provided the 10 T cell receptor beta chains below, sequenced in a study of T cells in Graves' hyperthyroidism and ophthalmopathy. RNA transcripts served as the template for amplifying TCR beta CDR3 regions. With the HTBI primer set, the TCR CDR3 went through a first round of RT-PCR. From the multiplex PCR reads, TCRdb called clonotypes with MiXCR, one entry per CDR3 protein. The sample includes approximately 710,000 distinct CDR3 sequences, 15% to 20% seen only once; the top ten take around a sixth. The specimen sequenced was blood. The receptors originated from a man aged 50-60 years with Graves' hyperthyroidism.

The sample holds a few counts of this clonotype. The chain uses TRBV4-1 and TRBJ2-5, with D possibly matching TRBD2 (6 bases). The CDR3 totals 15 residues. The V and J ends lost 0 bases and 2 bases respectively, with 10 bases between them. Germline values: CDR1 MGHRA, CDR2 YSYEKL. The CDR3 bases are TGCGCCAGCAGCCAAGAGGGGAGGCAGCAAGAGACCCAGTACTTC. Its translation is CASSQEGRQQETQYF.

This clonotype was seen repeatedly, ten times or more. CDR3 coding DNA: TGTGCCAGCAGCCGAGGACTAGCGGAAGAGACCCAGTACTTC. It is translated as CASSRGLAEETQYF. The chain carries TRBV7-9 and TRBJ2-5; 10 nucleotides line up with TRBD2. This CDR3 has 14 residues. CDR1 and CDR2 from the germline V gene are SEHNR and FQNEAQ (reference sequence). V shed 5 bases, J shed 3 bases, and the junction held 3 bases outside the gene matches.

This clonotype was observed many times. The genes are TRBV2 and TRBJ2-7; either TRBD1 or TRBD2 may fit D (6 bases each). V was trimmed by 8 bases and J by 4 bases, leaving 18 bases between them. CDR1 and CDR2 from the germline V gene are SNHLY and FYNNEI. The CDR3 sequence is 14 residues long. CDR3 nucleotides: TGTGCCAGCCGGCCGGGTGGAGGGGGATACGAGCAGTACTTC. It codes for CASRPGGGGYEQYF.

This clonotype was counted a few times. This chain connects TRBV5-4 to TRBJ1-2; TRBD1 matches at 8 bases. Per germline, CDR1 SGHNT and CDR2 YYREEE (reference sequence). The CDR3 runs to 15 residues. The junction had 5 bases not matched to a gene; V was cut back by 0 bases and J by 4 bases. CDR3 DNA: TGTGCCAGCAGCTTGGACCGACAGGGGATCTATGGCTACACCTTC. Translating it yields CASSLDRQGIYGYTF.

This clonotype was counted only a few times. The chain recombines TRBV7-2 with TRBJ1-3, with TRBD1 matching over 8 bases. Trimming took 3 bases from V and 1 from J; bases not matched to a gene: 5. The CDR3 loop spans 16 amino acids. CDR1 and CDR2 (germline): SGHTA, FQGNSA. The CDR3 coding sequence is TGTGCCAGCAGCTTTGACAGGGGCATGTCTGGAAACACCATATATTTT. Translating gives CASSFDRGMSGNTIYF.

This clonotype was detected ten times or more. The chain employs TRBV2 and TRBJ2-2; TRBD1 matches at 8 bases. CDR3 size: 16 residues. The ends lost 1 base at V and 2 bases at J; junction bases unmatched: 3. Germline CDR1 reads SNHLY; CDR2 reads FYNNEI. The CDR3 reads CASSEGTGGNTGELFF. DNA of the CDR3: TGTGCCAGCAGTGAAGGAACAGGGGGAAACACCGGGGAGCTGTTTTTT.

There are many counts of this clonotype. The rearrangement links TRBV7-2 to TRBJ2-1; 9 bases are a match to TRBD2. V lost 3 bases to trimming and J lost 8 bases; unmatched junction nucleotides: 8. CDR1 and CDR2 from the germline V gene are SGHTA and FQGNSA. This CDR3 is 15 amino acids long. The DNA for the CDR3 is TGTGCCAGCAGCTTCGGAAGGCTAGCGGGATATGAGCAGTTCTTC. As protein: CASSFGRLAGYEQFF.

This clonotype was seen a few times. This chain connects TRBV19 to TRBJ1-4; D not resolved. V lost 7 bases to trimming and J lost 0 bases, with 12 bases between them. This CDR3 is built from 15 residues. Germline V gives CDR1 LNHDA, CDR2 SQIVND (reference sequence). CDR3 residues: CASKRVPATNEKLFF. The CDR3 DNA follows: TGTGCCAGTAAGAGGGTGCCTGCAACTAATGAAAAACTGTTTTTT.

This clonotype was observed a handful of times. The rearrangement uses TRBV3-1 and TRBJ2-2; D is perhaps TRBD1 (6 bases). CDR3 length: 14 residues. Germline values: CDR1 LGHDT, CDR2 YNNKEL (reference sequence). Trimming took off 3 bases at V and 6 bases at J, with 11 bases between the two ends. The CDR3: CASSQGSGAGELFF. The CDR3 DNA sequence: TGTGCCAGCAGCCAGGGCTCAGGGGCCGGGGAGCTGTTTTTT.

This clonotype is a singleton in its sample. This may be a read error, as it is one base from a much larger clone. The CDR3 region has the DNA TGTGCCTGGAGTGGGCCAGCAACAGATACGCAGTATTTT. Translation: CAWSGPATDTQYF. J is TRBJ2-3 and V is TRBV30; no clear D. The CDR3 totals 13 residues. Germline V gene data show CDR1 as GTSNPN and CDR2 as SVGIG (reference sequence). V dropped 1 base and J dropped 3 bases, with 8 bases sitting between them.